These T cell receptor beta chains were read from a single sample in a study of metastatic and nonmetastatic thyroid tumors. TCRdb re-called the PCR reads with MiXCR. Among some 31,000 clones, about a sixth were seen once, and the ten largest hold approximately 7%. Source material: blood. The receptor set was obtained from a female donor with papillary thyroid cancer or a benign thyroid nodule (not recorded which). Some clones in this sample may be carry-over from other donors' samples. Both conserved end residues are part of each CDR3. The D gene is left open where the match is weak. Only some rows state a clone size, as once, few, many or a class for expanded clones.

clone_size: NA; v_call: TRBV6-2/TRBV6-3; d_call: NA; j_call: TRBJ1-1; cdr3_aa: CASSFWENTEAFF; cdr3_nt: TGTGCCAGCAGTTTCTGGGAGAACACTGAAGCTTTCTTT
clone_size: NA; v_call: TRBV7-9; d_call: NA; j_call: TRBJ1-6; cdr3_aa: CASSLANSPLHF; cdr3_nt: TGTGCCAGCAGCTTAGCCAATTCACCCCTCCACTTT
clone_size: many; v_call: TRBV28; d_call: NA; j_call: TRBJ2-7; cdr3_aa: CASGHRSSYEQYF; cdr3_nt: TGTGCCAGCGGGCACAGGTCCTCCTACGAGCAGTACTTC
clone_size: many; v_call: TRBV11-1; d_call: TRBD1; j_call: TRBJ1-3; cdr3_aa: CASSSGQGALSGNTIYF; cdr3_nt: TGTGCCAGCAGCTCGGGACAGGGGGCTTTATCTGGAAACACCATATATTTT
clone_size: many; v_call: TRBV6-1; d_call: NA; j_call: TRBJ2-5; cdr3_aa: CASHGEETQYF; cdr3_nt: TGTGCCAGCCATGGGGAAGAGACCCAGTACTTC
clone_size: medium-sized; v_call: TRBV7-8; d_call: NA; j_call: TRBJ1-5; cdr3_aa: CASSLAGPQHF; cdr3_nt: TGTGCCAGCAGCTTAGCAGGGCCCCAGCATTTT
clone_size: many; v_call: TRBV20-1; d_call: TRBD1; j_call: TRBJ1-2; cdr3_aa: CSAAGTGSEVNGYTF; cdr3_nt: TGCAGTGCAGCTGGGACAGGGTCGGAGGTGAATGGCTACACCTTC
clone_size: many; v_call: TRBV28; d_call: NA; j_call: TRBJ1-2; cdr3_aa: CASSLIDGLNYGYTF; cdr3_nt: TGTGCCAGCAGTTTAATCGACGGACTTAACTATGGCTACACCTTC
clone_size: NA; v_call: TRBV3-1; d_call: TRBD2; j_call: TRBJ2-7; cdr3_aa: CASSPRGWCSGGIYEQYF; cdr3_nt: TGTGCCAGCAGTCCAAGGGGGTGGTGTAGCGGGGGTATTTACGAGCAGTACTTC
clone_size: many; v_call: TRBV9; d_call: TRBD2; j_call: TRBJ2-3; cdr3_aa: CASSVSGSIGDTQYF; cdr3_nt: TGTGCCAGCAGCGTTAGCGGGAGTATAGGAGATACGCAGTATTTT
clone_size: many; v_call: TRBV3-1; d_call: TRBD1; j_call: TRBJ1-2; cdr3_aa: CASSQDWGQGNYGYTF; cdr3_nt: TGTGCCAGCAGCCAAGATTGGGGACAGGGTAACTATGGCTACACCTTC
clone_size: few; v_call: TRBV28; d_call: NA; j_call: TRBJ2-7; cdr3_aa: CASSSAVLAFPYEQYF; cdr3_nt: TGTGCCAGCAGTTCCGCTGTTTTAGCGTTTCCCTACGAGCAGTACTTC
clone_size: few; v_call: TRBV2; d_call: NA; j_call: TRBJ2-7; cdr3_aa: CASSETASYEQYF; cdr3_nt: TGTGCCAGCAGTGAAACGGCTTCCTACGAGCAGTACTTC
clone_size: many; v_call: TRBV2; d_call: NA; j_call: TRBJ2-2; cdr3_aa: CASSDLGQRTGELFF; cdr3_nt: TGTGCCAGCAGTGACCTAGGACAACGCACCGGGGAGCTGTTTTTT
clone_size: NA; v_call: TRBV11-2; d_call: NA; j_call: TRBJ1-1; cdr3_aa: CASSLTWGDTGAFF; cdr3_nt: TGTGCCAGCAGCTTAACCTGGGGAGACACTGGAGCTTTCTTT
clone_size: many; v_call: TRBV7-2; d_call: NA; j_call: TRBJ1-1; cdr3_aa: CASSQGWGNTEAFF; cdr3_nt: TGTGCCAGCAGCCAGGGGTGGGGGAACACTGAAGCTTTCTTT
clone_size: NA; v_call: TRBV15; d_call: NA; j_call: TRBJ2-2; cdr3_aa: CATSRAGDTGELFF; cdr3_nt: TGTGCCACCAGCAGAGCGGGAGACACCGGGGAGCTGTTTTTT
clone_size: many; v_call: TRBV27; d_call: NA; j_call: TRBJ2-1; cdr3_aa: CASSPRAGDNEQFF; cdr3_nt: TGTGCCAGCAGTCCCCGGGCAGGTGATAATGAGCAGTTCTTC
clone_size: many; v_call: TRBV3-1; d_call: NA; j_call: TRBJ2-1; cdr3_aa: CASSRDWGDDEQFF; cdr3_nt: TGTGCCAGCAGCCGGGACTGGGGAGACGATGAGCAGTTCTTC
clone_size: NA; v_call: TRBV6-2/TRBV6-3; d_call: NA; j_call: TRBJ2-7; cdr3_aa: CASSNPWTGVQYF; cdr3_nt: TGTGCCAGCAGTAACCCCTGGACGGGGGTCCAGTACTTC
clone_size: many; v_call: TRBV28; d_call: NA; j_call: TRBJ2-7; cdr3_aa: CASSLTRGRYEQYF; cdr3_nt: TGTGCCAGCAGTTTAACGAGGGGGAGGTACGAGCAGTACTTC
clone_size: NA; v_call: TRBV12-3/TRBV12-4; d_call: NA; j_call: TRBJ2-3; cdr3_aa: CAISLDRTGTYTQYF; cdr3_nt: TGTGCCATCAGTTTAGACAGGACGGGCACATATACGCAGTATTTT
clone_size: many; v_call: TRBV5-1; d_call: NA; j_call: TRBJ2-1; cdr3_aa: CASNRGVKNEQFF; cdr3_nt: TGCGCCAGCAATAGGGGGGTTAAAAATGAGCAGTTCTTC
clone_size: few; v_call: TRBV2; d_call: NA; j_call: TRBJ1-1; cdr3_aa: CARNAPRERTEAFF; cdr3_nt: TGTGCCAGAAACGCACCGAGGGAGAGGACTGAAGCTTTCTTT
clone_size: few; v_call: TRBV19; d_call: NA; j_call: TRBJ1-2; cdr3_aa: CASSINPVANYGYTF; cdr3_nt: TGTGCCAGTAGTATTAATCCGGTTGCGAACTATGGCTACACCTTC
clone_size: many; v_call: TRBV3-1; d_call: NA; j_call: TRBJ2-3; cdr3_aa: CASSQEPKDTQYF; cdr3_nt: TGTGCCAGCAGCCAGGAACCGAAAGATACGCAGTATTTT
clone_size: many; v_call: TRBV7-9; d_call: NA; j_call: TRBJ2-2; cdr3_aa: CASSSERSSGELFF; cdr3_nt: TGTGCCAGCAGCTCCGAAAGGAGCTCCGGGGAGCTGTTTTTT
clone_size: many; v_call: TRBV5-1; d_call: NA; j_call: TRBJ2-3; cdr3_aa: CASSLKEGLGSTDTQYF; cdr3_nt: TGCGCCAGCAGCTTGAAGGAGGGGCTGGGTAGCACAGATACGCAGTATTTT
clone_size: many; v_call: TRBV5-8; d_call: NA; j_call: TRBJ1-5; cdr3_aa: CASSFIQGNQPQHF; cdr3_nt: TGTGCCAGCAGCTTCATACAGGGCAATCAGCCCCAGCATTTT
clone_size: NA; v_call: TRBV10-1; d_call: NA; j_call: TRBJ2-2; cdr3_aa: CASRDGNTVELFF; cdr3_nt: TGCGCCAGCAGAGACGGGAACACCGTGGAGCTTTTTTTT
clone_size: NA; v_call: TRBV20-1; d_call: NA; j_call: TRBJ1-1; cdr3_aa: CSARRQPNTEAFF; cdr3_nt: TGCAGTGCTAGGCGACAGCCGAACACTGAAGCTTTCTTT
clone_size: many; v_call: TRBV7-8; d_call: NA; j_call: TRBJ2-3; cdr3_aa: CASSLVRGRAPTDTQYF; cdr3_nt: TGTGCCAGCAGCTTAGTGCGAGGCCGCGCCCCCACAGATACGCAGTATTTT
clone_size: few; v_call: TRBV24-1; d_call: NA; j_call: TRBJ2-3; cdr3_aa: CATSSCPTDTQYF; cdr3_nt: TGTGCCACCTCTAGCTGCCCCACAGATACGCAGTATTTT
clone_size: many; v_call: TRBV6-2/TRBV6-3; d_call: NA; j_call: TRBJ1-4; cdr3_aa: CATESRTDGGEKLFF; cdr3_nt: TGTGCCACCGAATCACGGACAGATGGAGGTGAAAAACTGTTTTTT
clone_size: many; v_call: TRBV2; d_call: TRBD1; j_call: TRBJ2-4; cdr3_aa: CASSEGQGDIQYF; cdr3_nt: TGTGCCAGCAGTGAGGGACAGGGGGACATTCAGTACTTC
clone_size: few; v_call: TRBV6-1; d_call: TRBD1; j_call: TRBJ1-1; cdr3_aa: CASSRFGTGGTEAFF; cdr3_nt: TGTGCCAGCAGTCGATTCGGGACAGGTGGCACTGAAGCTTTCTTT
clone_size: NA; v_call: TRBV9; d_call: NA; j_call: TRBJ1-1; cdr3_aa: CASSVGQGFDTEAFF; cdr3_nt: TGTGCCAGCAGCGTAGGCCAGGGGTTCGACACTGAAGCTTTCTTT
clone_size: many; v_call: TRBV15; d_call: TRBD2; j_call: TRBJ2-7; cdr3_aa: CATSRIIAGAYEQYF; cdr3_nt: TGTGCCACCAGCAGAATAATAGCGGGGGCCTACGAGCAGTACTTC
clone_size: many; v_call: TRBV6-1; d_call: TRBD1; j_call: TRBJ1-5; cdr3_aa: CASSVKQGQPQHF; cdr3_nt: TGTGCCAGCAGTGTAAAACAGGGGCAGCCCCAGCATTTT
clone_size: many; v_call: TRBV12-3/TRBV12-4; d_call: NA; j_call: TRBJ1-2; cdr3_aa: CASSISPMSLGYTF; cdr3_nt: TGTGCCAGCAGCATATCCCCTATGTCTCTTGGCTACACCTTC
clone_size: many; v_call: TRBV7-9; d_call: NA; j_call: TRBJ2-1; cdr3_aa: CASSLEAGLRNEQFF; cdr3_nt: TGTGCCAGCAGCTTAGAGGCAGGCCTACGCAATGAGCAGTTCTTC
clone_size: many; v_call: TRBV7-9; d_call: NA; j_call: TRBJ2-5; cdr3_aa: CASSANREGTQYF; cdr3_nt: TGTGCCAGCAGCGCAAACAGGGAAGGGACCCAGTACTTC
clone_size: NA; v_call: TRBV6-2/TRBV6-3; d_call: NA; j_call: TRBJ1-1; cdr3_aa: CSSRIRETGVFRTEAFF; cdr3_nt: TGTTCCAGCAGAATACGGGAAACGGGGGTATTCCGCACTGAAGCTTTCTTT
clone_size: many; v_call: TRBV28; d_call: TRBD1; j_call: TRBJ2-2; cdr3_aa: CASSEPGQGTGELFF; cdr3_nt: TGTGCCAGCAGTGAACCGGGACAGGGAACCGGGGAGCTGTTTTTT
clone_size: many; v_call: TRBV7-3; d_call: TRBD1; j_call: TRBJ2-1; cdr3_aa: CASSQRTGGFYNEQFF; cdr3_nt: TGTGCCAGCAGCCAGAGGACAGGGGGCTTCTACAATGAGCAGTTCTTC
clone_size: many; v_call: TRBV20-1; d_call: NA; j_call: TRBJ2-6; cdr3_aa: CSAHAGANVLTF; cdr3_nt: TGCAGTGCGCATGCTGGGGCCAACGTCCTGACTTTC
clone_size: many; v_call: TRBV7-9; d_call: NA; j_call: TRBJ1-1; cdr3_aa: CASSRNTEAFF; cdr3_nt: TGTGCCAGCAGTCGTAACACTGAAGCTTTCTTT
clone_size: few; v_call: TRBV24-1; d_call: TRBD1; j_call: TRBJ1-1; cdr3_aa: CATRGQEDTESFF; cdr3_nt: TGTGCCACCAGAGGACAGGAGGACACTGAATCTTTCTTT
clone_size: many; v_call: TRBV9; d_call: TRBD1; j_call: TRBJ1-6; cdr3_aa: CASSVETGTGRLPLHF; cdr3_nt: TGTGCCAGCAGCGTCGAGACCGGGACAGGACGCTTGCCCCTCCACTTT
clone_size: NA; v_call: TRBV15; d_call: NA; j_call: TRBJ1-1; cdr3_aa: CATSSSLRGRTEAFF; cdr3_nt: TGTGCCACCAGCTCAAGCCTCAGGGGAAGGACTGAAGCTTTCTTT
clone_size: many; v_call: TRBV5-1; d_call: NA; j_call: TRBJ2-3; cdr3_aa: CASSLGGLGADTQYF; cdr3_nt: TGCGCCAGCAGCTTAGGAGGGCTGGGGGCGGATACGCAGTATTTT
clone_size: NA; v_call: TRBV6-4; d_call: NA; j_call: TRBJ1-4; cdr3_aa: CASSDILATNEKLFF; cdr3_nt: TGTGCCAGCAGTGATATCCTAGCAACTAATGAAAAACTGTTTTTT
clone_size: NA; v_call: TRBV2; d_call: NA; j_call: TRBJ1-2; cdr3_aa: CASRVGQPSDGYTF; cdr3_nt: TGTGCCAGCAGGGTCGGACAGCCGTCTGATGGCTACACCTTC
clone_size: many; v_call: TRBV5-1; d_call: NA; j_call: TRBJ2-7; cdr3_aa: CARSLVGGAVEQYF; cdr3_nt: TGCGCCCGCAGCTTGGTGGGGGGGGCGGTGGAGCAGTACTTC
clone_size: few; v_call: TRBV12-3/TRBV12-4; d_call: NA; j_call: TRBJ2-3; cdr3_aa: CASSPMGDTQYF; cdr3_nt: TGTGCCAGCAGCCCCATGGGCGATACGCAGTATTTT
clone_size: few; v_call: TRBV20-1; d_call: TRBD2; j_call: TRBJ2-3; cdr3_aa: CSVAGGSHEGLTQYF; cdr3_nt: TGCAGTGTGGCGGGGGGCTCCCACGAGGGGTTAACGCAGTATTTT
clone_size: few; v_call: TRBV2; d_call: NA; j_call: TRBJ2-7; cdr3_aa: CAILFVQASSYEQYF; cdr3_nt: TGTGCCATCCTTTTTGTACAGGCGAGCTCCTACGAGCAGTACTTC
clone_size: many; v_call: TRBV7-9; d_call: NA; j_call: TRBJ2-2; cdr3_aa: CASSSRQRNTGELFF; cdr3_nt: TGTGCCAGCAGCTCCCGACAGCGGAACACCGGGGAGCTGTTTTTT